This T cell receptor beta chain was obtained from a study of beta chain features in type 1 diabetes. Study-wide results and limits: PCR might favor shorter templates, equally in patients and controls. Patients showed naive, central memory and Treg TCRB repertoires that appeared more similar than those of healthy donors.

V shed 7 bases and J shed 4 bases, with 14 bases lying between them. The CDR3 spans 13 residues. CDR1 SNHLY and CDR2 FYNNEI come from the germline V gene. A note on this clone: No antigen is known for it.

TCRB transcripts that were expressed got sequenced, as all of the isolated RNA had been reverse transcribed. TCRdb's table, derived via immunoSEQ multiplex PCR, lists solely in-frame clones and lacks some. The sample has approximately 37,000 clones, roughly 50% seen once; the top ten hold 0.72%. Material: central memory CD4+ T cells from blood. This receptor was taken from a woman aged 18-29 years in good health. This rearrangement joins TRBV2 to TRBJ2-7, with D possibly matching TRBD2 (7 bases). CDR3 amino acids: CASTGGGGYEQYF. CDR3 sequence (DNA): TGTGCCAGCACTGGAGGGGGGGGGTACGAGCAGTACTTC.